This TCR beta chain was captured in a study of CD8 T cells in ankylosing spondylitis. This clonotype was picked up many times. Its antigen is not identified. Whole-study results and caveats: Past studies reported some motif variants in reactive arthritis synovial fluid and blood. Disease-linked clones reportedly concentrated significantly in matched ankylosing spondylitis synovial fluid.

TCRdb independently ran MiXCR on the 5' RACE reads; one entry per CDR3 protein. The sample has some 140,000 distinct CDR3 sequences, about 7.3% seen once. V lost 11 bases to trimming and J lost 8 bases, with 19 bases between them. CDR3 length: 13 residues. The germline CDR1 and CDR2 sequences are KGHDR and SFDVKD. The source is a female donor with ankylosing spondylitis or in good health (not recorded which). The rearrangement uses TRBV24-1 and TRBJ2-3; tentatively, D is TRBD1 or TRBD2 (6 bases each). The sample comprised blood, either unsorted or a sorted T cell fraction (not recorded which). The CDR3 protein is CASSGAETATQYF. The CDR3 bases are TGTGCCAGCTCGGGGGCGGAAACCGCTACGCAGTATTTT.